Shown below are 32 T cell receptor beta chains from a single sample sequenced in a study of blood T cell repertoires in COVID-19. Only in-frame clones appear in the TCRdb table, and some are missing; sequencing was by immunoSEQ multiplex PCR. Here the sample spans approximately 90,000 clones, 65% to 90% being singletons. The sequenced sample consisted of peripheral blood. The receptors were sampled from a man aged 55 to 70 with acute or convalescent COVID-19.

The rearrangement joins TRBV4-2 to TRBJ2-3, with TRBD1 matching 7 bases. J lost 4 bases, V lost 0 bases, and 7 bases had no gene match. The germline V gene encodes CDR1 LGHNA and CDR2 YNFKEQ. This CDR3 region has 16 residues. CDR3 DNA: TGTGCCAGCAGCCAAGACAAGGGGGCGAAGGCAGATACGCAGTATTTT. Encoded protein: CASSQDKGAKADTQYF.

The table lists this clone with a few counts. The chain links TRBV6-4 to TRBJ1-6; 7 bases fit TRBD1. The ends lost 0 bases at V and 8 bases at J; junction bases unmatched: 7. The CDR3 contains 16 residues. Germline CDR1 reads MRHNA; CDR2 reads SNTAGT. The CDR3: CASSDSRTGLHSPLHF. The CDR3 DNA is TGTGCCAGCAGTGACTCGAGGACAGGTTTGCATTCACCCCTCCACTTT.

The chain couples TRBV6-1 to TRBJ1-2, with D perhaps matching TRBD1 (5 bases). V was trimmed by 7 bases and J by 8 bases, leaving 20 bases between them. The CDR3 length is 14 residues. CDR1 and CDR2 (germline): MNHNS, SASEGT. CDR3 sequence (DNA): TGTGCCAGCATTGAGGCCGGGGGATCGAAAGGCTACACCTTC. Protein sequence: CASIEAGGSKGYTF.

The V and J genes are TRBV7-3 and TRBJ2-3; D perhaps matches TRBD2 (5 bases). V lost 0 bases and J 0 bases, leaving 16 bases between the germline ends. The CDR3 length is 18 residues. CDR1 is SGHTA and CDR2 is FQGTGA in the germline V gene. CDR3 sequence (DNA): TGTGCCAGCAGCTTAACGTCCGGCGGGCGGACTAGCACAGATACGCAGTATTTT. This translates into CASSLTSGGRTSTDTQYF.

The gene calls are TRBV4-3 and TRBJ2-7, with 8 bases fitting TRBD1. J gave up 6 bases and V 0 bases, and 10 bases lay outside the gene matches. Germline loops: CDR1 LGHNA, CDR2 YSLEER. This CDR3 is 16 amino acids long. CDR3 loop: CASSQDYRQGAREQYF. CDR3 nucleotide sequence: TGCGCCAGCAGCCAAGATTATCGGCAGGGGGCACGCGAGCAGTACTTC.

The chain combines TRBV12-5 with TRBJ1-5, with TRBD1 identical over 7 bases. Trimming removed 5 bases from V and 2 bases from J; junction bases left unmatched: 9. This CDR3 is built from 16 residues. Per the germline V gene, CDR1 is LGHNT and CDR2 is FRNRAP. The CDR3 coding sequence is TGTGCTAGTGGTGGAGGGGGCCGGCTGGGCAATCAGCCCCAGCATTTT. Amino acid sequence: CASGGGGRLGNQPQHF.

The gene calls are TRBV7-9 and TRBJ1-2; tentative D call: TRBD1 (6 bases). This CDR3 comprises 14 residues. V was shortened by 5 bases and J by 7 bases, with 17 bases between the two germline ends. Germline CDR1 SEHNR, CDR2 FQNEAQ (reference sequence). The CDR3 coding sequence is TGTGCCAGCAGCCCCTGGACAGAAAGGGGTGGCTACACCTTC. Its protein product is CASSPWTERGGYTF.

The CDR3 nucleotides read TGTGCCACCGCCGGGGGGAGGGATGGGAATGAGCAGTTCTTC. Its protein is CATAGGRDGNEQFF. V and J are TRBV2 and TRBJ2-1; 7 bases are a match to TRBD2. The CDR3 covers 14 residues. J gave up 7 bases and V 10 bases, and 13 bases lay outside the gene matches. The germline CDR1 and CDR2 sequences are SNHLY and FYNNEI.

This chain links TRBV11-2 with TRBJ2-3; 11 bases agree with TRBD2. The CDR3 runs to 18 residues. The ends lost 1 base at V and 5 bases at J; junction bases unmatched: 11. Germline V CDR1 and CDR2: SGHAT, FQNNGV. CDR3 sequence (DNA): TGTGCCAGCAGCTTAGTAAGGCTAGCGGGGGGAAAGAGAGATACGCAGTATTTT. Translating it yields CASSLVRLAGGKRDTQYF.

This chain connects TRBV5-4 to TRBJ1-2; D is perhaps TRBD1 (6 bases). CDR1 and CDR2 (germline): SGHNT, YYREEE (reference sequence). This CDR3 has 16 residues. V was shortened by 0 bases and J by 4 bases, with 16 bases between the two germline ends. The CDR3 is CASSLVGDIQPYGYTF. The DNA for the CDR3 is TGTGCCAGCAGCTTGGTGGGGGACATTCAACCCTATGGCTACACCTTC.

The chain joins TRBV3-1 (or the pseudogene TRBV3-2) to TRBJ1-1, with unresolved D. The CDR3 spans 13 residues. The ends were cut back, 4 bases at V and 4 bases at J, with 10 bases in the middle. Germline-derived CDR1 and CDR2 are LGHDT and YNNKEL (reference sequence). CDR3 coding DNA: TGTGCCAGCAGCCTCTCGGGAGGCACTGAAGCTTTCTTT. Translating gives CASSLSGGTEAFF.

This clone was counted between two and nine times. The chain recombines TRBV11-2 with TRBJ2-1; 8 bases are a match to TRBD2. The CDR3 runs 11 residues. V gave up 6 bases and J gave up 14 bases; unmatched junction bases: 6. CDR1 and CDR2 (germline): SGHAT, FQNNGV. The CDR3 loop is CASSLRGVEFF. CDR3 bases: TGTGCCAGCAGTTTGCGGGGGGTGGAGTTCTTC.

The gene calls are TRBV19 and TRBJ2-3; D is possibly TRBD1 (6 bases). This CDR3 region has 14 residues. The germline CDR1 and CDR2 sequences are LNHDA and SQIVND (reference sequence). V lost 7 bases and J lost 4, with 15 bases in between. The CDR3 reads CASKARGSPDTQYF. The CDR3 nucleotides read TGTGCCAGTAAGGCCAGGGGTAGCCCAGATACGCAGTATTTT.

The chain is built from TRBV24-1 and TRBJ1-5; 8 bases are shared with TRBD1. The CDR3 length is 15 residues. V trimming: 2 bases; J trimming: 9 bases; junction bases outside the gene matches: 8. Germline V gene lookup returns CDR1 KGHDR and CDR2 SFDVKD. The CDR3 spells CATSDSRQGSRPQHF. The CDR3 nucleotides read TGTGCCACCAGTGATTCGAGACAGGGGTCCCGGCCCCAGCATTTT.

The rearrangement joins TRBV5-4 to TRBJ1-1; TRBD1 matches at 8 bases. This CDR3 has 14 amino acids. CDR1 is SGHNT and CDR2 is YYREEE in the germline V gene (reference sequence). With 4 bases clipped from V and 5 bases from J, the junction kept 7 bases outside the gene matches. CDR3 region: CASSLDRGGTEAFF. CDR3 DNA sequence: TGTGCCAGCAGCCTTGACAGGGGTGGGACTGAAGCTTTCTTT.

The V gene is TRBV11-2, the J gene TRBJ2-1; TRBD1 agrees at 10 bases. J lost 8 bases, V lost 5 bases, and 15 bases had no gene match. The CDR3 totals 17 residues. The germline V gene encodes CDR1 SGHAT and CDR2 FQNNGV. CDR3 sequence: CASSRIGGTGASDEQFF. The DNA for the CDR3 is TGTGCCAGCAGCCGGATTGGGGGGACAGGGGCTTCGGATGAGCAGTTCTTC.

V and J are TRBV7-6 and TRBJ1-3; D is uncertain. The CDR3 consists of 14 residues. The germline V gene encodes CDR1 SGHVS and CDR2 FNYEAQ. V lost 5 bases and J 0 bases, leaving 8 bases between the germline ends. The CDR3 here is CASSRGGSGNTIYF. CDR3 DNA sequence: TGTGCCAGCAGCAGAGGAGGCTCTGGAAACACCATATATTTT.

The chain uses TRBV19 and TRBJ1-3, with a weak D call TRBD1 (6 bases). The CDR3 sequence is 15 residues long. Germline lookup yields CDR1 LNHDA and CDR2 SQIVND (reference sequence). Trimming removed 3 bases at V and 4 bases at J, with 13 bases between. The CDR3 coding sequence is TGTGCCAGTAGTATTCTCGGGGGGCGCGGAAACACCATATATTTT. Protein sequence: CASSILGGRGNTIYF. Full variable domain (rest looked up from reference TRBV19 and TRBJ1-3): DGGITQSPKYLFRKEGQNVTLSCEQNLNHDAMYWYRQDPGQGLRLIYYSQIVNDFQKGDIAEGYSVSREKKESFPLTVTSAQKNPTAFYLCASSILGGRGNTIYFGEGSWLTVV.

The CDR3 DNA reads TGTGCCAGCAGCGTAGTGGACAGCTATGGCTACACCTTC. This gives the protein CASSVVDSYGYTF. The chain links TRBV9 to TRBJ1-2; the D gene is possibly TRBD1 (6 bases). The germline V and J ends were trimmed by 0 bases and 4 bases, with 7 bases remaining between them. Germline V CDR1 and CDR2: SGDLS, YYNGEE. The CDR3 is 13 amino acids.

This clone turned up a few times. The chain combines TRBV25-1 with TRBJ1-6, with D hard to call. Germline values: CDR1 MGHDK, CDR2 SYGVNS. CDR3 size: 14 residues. V lost 7 bases and J lost 0, with 7 bases in between. The CDR3 sequence: CASTRSSYNSPLHF. The CDR3, as DNA: TGTGCCAGCACGAGGAGCTCCTATAATTCACCCCTCCACTTT.

This chain connects TRBV5-1 to TRBJ2-1, with 13 bases fitting TRBD2. V trimming: 4 bases; J trimming: 8 bases; junction bases outside the gene matches: 3. The CDR3 has 14 amino acids. In germline, CDR1 is SGHRS, CDR2 YFSETQ. The CDR3 region has the DNA TGCGCCAGCAGCACTAGCGGGGGGGACGATGAGCAGTTCTTC. It encodes CASSTSGGDDEQFF.

The chain employs TRBV20-1 and TRBJ2-5; D gene uncertain. This CDR3 has 11 amino acids. V lost 7 bases and J 5 bases, leaving 11 bases between the germline ends. Germline V lookup: CDR1 DFQATT, CDR2 SNEGSKA (reference sequence). The CDR3 region is CSVGHGETQYF. The DNA for the CDR3 is TGCAGTGTAGGTCACGGGGAGACCCAGTACTTC.

The sample holds a few counts of this clone. The genes are TRBV7-9 and TRBJ2-7; 7 bases align to TRBD2. J was trimmed by 4 bases and V by 5 bases; bases with no gene match: 11. The germline V gene has CDR1 SEHNR and CDR2 FQNEAQ (reference sequence). This CDR3 is built from 15 residues. In DNA form, the CDR3 reads TGTGCCAGCAGCCCTACCTTCCGGACTAGTTACGAGCAGTACTTC. Translation: CASSPTFRTSYEQYF.

The chain has TRBV5-1 and TRBJ1-2; TRBD1 agrees at 8 bases. CDR1 is SGHRS and CDR2 is YFSETQ in the germline V gene. The CDR3 sequence is 14 residues long. V trimming: 0 bases; J trimming: 2 bases; junction bases outside the gene matches: 0. The CDR3 DNA reads as TGCGCCAGCAGCTTGGACAGGGGGAACTATGGCTACACCTTC. It specifies CASSLDRGNYGYTF.

The chain is built from TRBV20-1 and TRBJ2-7, with 8 positions matching TRBD1. CDR3 length: 12 residues. Unmatched junction bases numbered 7, after V lost 3 bases and J lost 9 bases. Germline V gene lookup returns CDR1 DFQATT and CDR2 SNEGSKA (reference sequence). The CDR3 sequence: CSASRTGRMQYV. CDR3 in DNA: TGCAGTGCTAGTAGGACAGGGAGGATGCAGTACGTC.

The rearrangement links TRBV18 to TRBJ1-3; 7 bases are a match to TRBD1. The CDR3 has 16 amino acids. Germline CDR1 reads KGHSH; CDR2 reads LQKENI. The V segment lost 4 bases and the J segment 1 base; nucleotides outside the gene matches: 7. The CDR3: CASSQVRQGSGNTIYF. CDR3 nucleotides: TGTGCCAGCTCACAGGTCCGACAGGGATCTGGAAACACCATATATTTT.

This clone was picked up one time. The chain has TRBV27 and TRBJ2-2; a possible D gene is TRBD1 (5 bases). The CDR3 contains 16 residues. V lost 5 bases to trimming and J lost 2 bases, with 15 bases between them. Germline CDR1 is MNHEY and CDR2 is SMNVEV (reference sequence). As DNA, the CDR3 is TGTGCCAGCAGTCCCCAGTACAGGTTAAACACCGGGGAGCTGTTTTTT. This translates into CASSPQYRLNTGELFF.

J is TRBJ1-2 and V is TRBV5-1; D unclear. Germline V CDR1 and CDR2: SGHRS, YFSETQ. V was clipped by 0 bases and J by 5 bases, with 20 bases between them. The CDR3 runs to 17 residues. The CDR3 protein is CASSLEPQTVGGYGYTF. The CDR3 nucleotides are TGCGCCAGCAGCTTGGAACCGCAGACGGTCGGAGGGTATGGCTACACCTTC. Based on the CDR3 plus reference TRBV5-1 and TRBJ1-2, the full variable domain is KAGVTQTPRYLIKTRGQQVTLSCSPISGHRSVSWYQQTPGQGLQFLFEYFSETQRNKGNFPGRFSGRQFSNSRSEMNVSTLELGDSALYLCASSLEPQTVGGYGYTFGSGTRLTVV.

The V call is TRBV5-1, the J call TRBJ2-1, with D possibly matching TRBD1 (5 bases). The CDR3 length is 13 residues. Trimming took 7 bases from V and 4 from J, leaving 12 bases between them. CDR1 SGHRS and CDR2 YFSETQ come from the germline V gene. This CDR3 is CASRQTVYNEQFF. The CDR3 DNA reads as TGCGCCAGCCGCCAGACAGTATACAATGAGCAGTTCTTC.

The rearrangement links TRBV12-3 or TRBV12-4 to TRBJ1-5, with D tentatively TRBD1 (6 bases). V gave up 7 bases and J gave up 6 bases, with 13 bases separating them. The CDR3 is 13 residues long. CDR3 residues: CASTRDTPQPQHF. In DNA, the CDR3 is TGTGCCAGCACCCGGGACACCCCTCAGCCCCAGCATTTT.

The chain couples TRBV2 to TRBJ1-4; perhaps TRBD1 as D (5 bases). CDR3 length equals 15 residues. Trimming pared 7 bases from V and 8 bases from J, leaving 20 bases between. Germline-derived CDR1 and CDR2 are SNHLY and FYNNEI. The CDR3 DNA is TGTGCCAGCAACAGGTGGGGGGGATTGCTGGAAAAACTGTTTTTT. Protein sequence: CASNRWGGLLEKLFF. The variable domain in full, with the rest retrieved from reference TRBV2 and TRBJ1-4, is EPEVTQTPSHQVTQMGQEVILRCVPISNHLYFYWYRQILGQKVEFLVSFYNNEISEKSEIFDDQFSVERPDGSNFTLKIRSTKLEDSAMYFCASNRWGGLLEKLFFGSGTQLSVL.

The CDR3 bases are TGTGCCAGCTCACCAGGGGAGATTAACTATGGCTACACCTTC. This codes for CASSPGEINYGYTF. This sequence joins TRBV18 and TRBJ1-2, with no clear D. Trimming left V 2 bases short and J 1 base short, with 8 bases between. Germline CDR1 KGHSH, CDR2 LQKENI. This CDR3 has 14 residues.